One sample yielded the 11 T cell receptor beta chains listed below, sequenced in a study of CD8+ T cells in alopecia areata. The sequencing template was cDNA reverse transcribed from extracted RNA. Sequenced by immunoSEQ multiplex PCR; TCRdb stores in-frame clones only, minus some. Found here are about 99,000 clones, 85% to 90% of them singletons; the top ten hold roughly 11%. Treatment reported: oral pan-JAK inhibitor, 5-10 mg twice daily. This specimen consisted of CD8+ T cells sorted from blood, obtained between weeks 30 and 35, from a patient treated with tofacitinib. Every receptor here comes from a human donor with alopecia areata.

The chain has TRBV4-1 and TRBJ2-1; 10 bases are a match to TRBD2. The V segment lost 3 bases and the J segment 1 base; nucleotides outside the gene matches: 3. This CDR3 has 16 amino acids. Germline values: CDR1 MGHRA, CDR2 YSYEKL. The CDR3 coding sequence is TGCGCCAGCAGCCACCGGACTAGCGGTTCCTACAATGAGCAGTTCTTC. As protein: CASSHRTSGSYNEQFF.

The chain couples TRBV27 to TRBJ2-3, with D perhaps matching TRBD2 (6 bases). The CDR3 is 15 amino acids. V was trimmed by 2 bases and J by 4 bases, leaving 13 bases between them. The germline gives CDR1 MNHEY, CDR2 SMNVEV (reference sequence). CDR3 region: CASSLQGGRADTQYF. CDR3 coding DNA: TGTGCCAGCAGTTTACAGGGAGGTCGGGCAGATACGCAGTATTTT.

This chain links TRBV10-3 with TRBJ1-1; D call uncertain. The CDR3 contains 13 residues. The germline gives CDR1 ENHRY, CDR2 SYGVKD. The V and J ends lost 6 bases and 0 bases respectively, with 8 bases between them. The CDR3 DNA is TGTGCCATCAGGGAGATTATGAACACTGAAGCTTTCTTT. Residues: CAIREIMNTEAFF.

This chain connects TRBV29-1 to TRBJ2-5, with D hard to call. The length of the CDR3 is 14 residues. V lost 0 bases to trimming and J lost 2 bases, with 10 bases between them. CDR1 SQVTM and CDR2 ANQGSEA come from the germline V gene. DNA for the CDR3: TGCAGCGTTGAAGATCTTACAGAACAAGAGACCCAGTACTTC. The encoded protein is CSVEDLTEQETQYF.

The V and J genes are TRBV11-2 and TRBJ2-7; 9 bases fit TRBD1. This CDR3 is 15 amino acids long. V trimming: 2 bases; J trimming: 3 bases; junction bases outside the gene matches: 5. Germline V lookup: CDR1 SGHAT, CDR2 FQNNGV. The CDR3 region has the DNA TGTGCCAGCAGCTTAAATCGGGACAGGGTCTACGAGCAGTACTTC. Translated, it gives CASSLNRDRVYEQYF.

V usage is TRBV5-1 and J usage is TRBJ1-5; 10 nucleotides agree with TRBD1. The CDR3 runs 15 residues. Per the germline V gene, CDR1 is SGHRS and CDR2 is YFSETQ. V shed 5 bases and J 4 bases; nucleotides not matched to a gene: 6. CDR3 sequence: CASSIGTGENQPQHF. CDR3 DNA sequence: TGCGCCAGCAGTATCGGGACAGGGGAAAATCAGCCCCAGCATTTT.

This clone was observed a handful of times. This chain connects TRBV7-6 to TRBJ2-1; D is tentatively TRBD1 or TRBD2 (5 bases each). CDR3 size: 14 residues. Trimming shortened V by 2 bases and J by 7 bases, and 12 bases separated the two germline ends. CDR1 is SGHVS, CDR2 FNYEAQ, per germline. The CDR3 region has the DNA TGTGCCAGCAGCTTAATAGGGACGGGGAATGAGCAGTTCTTC. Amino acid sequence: CASSLIGTGNEQFF.

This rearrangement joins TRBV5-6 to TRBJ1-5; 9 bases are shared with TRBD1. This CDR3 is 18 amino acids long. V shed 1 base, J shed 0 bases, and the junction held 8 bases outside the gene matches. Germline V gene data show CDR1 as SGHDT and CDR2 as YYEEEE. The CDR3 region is CASSLYRDRAYSNQPQHF. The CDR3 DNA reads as TGTGCCAGCAGCTTGTACCGGGACAGGGCTTATAGCAATCAGCCCCAGCATTTT.

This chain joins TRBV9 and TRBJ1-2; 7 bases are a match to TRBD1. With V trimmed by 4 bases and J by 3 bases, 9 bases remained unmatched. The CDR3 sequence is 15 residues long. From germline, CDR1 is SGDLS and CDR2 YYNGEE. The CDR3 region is CASSPGGQPHYGYTF. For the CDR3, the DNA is TGTGCCAGCAGCCCAGGGGGACAGCCTCACTATGGCTACACCTTC.

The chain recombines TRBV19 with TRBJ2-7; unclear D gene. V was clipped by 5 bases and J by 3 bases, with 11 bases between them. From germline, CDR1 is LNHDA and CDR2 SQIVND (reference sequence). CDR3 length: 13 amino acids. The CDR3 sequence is CASSVGSDYEQYF. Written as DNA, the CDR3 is TGTGCCAGTAGTGTCGGGTCTGACTACGAGCAGTACTTC.

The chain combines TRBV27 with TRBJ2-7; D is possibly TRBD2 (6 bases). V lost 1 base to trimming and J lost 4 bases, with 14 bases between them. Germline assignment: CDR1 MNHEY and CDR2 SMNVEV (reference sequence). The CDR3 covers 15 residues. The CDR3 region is CASSLFGGRGYEQYF. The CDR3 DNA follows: TGTGCCAGCAGTTTATTCGGGGGAAGAGGGTACGAGCAGTACTTC.